The TCR beta chain under discussion was sequenced for a study of OX40 agonist ivuxolimab in advanced cancers. V was clipped by 4 bases and J by 4 bases; unmatched bases: 12. The CDR3 is made up of 16 amino acids. CDR1 and CDR2 (germline): SGHVS, FNYEAQ. Generated by immunoSEQ multiplex PCR, the TCRdb table keeps only in-frame clones and is missing some. Seen here are tens of thousands of clones, about 88% observed once, and the top ten hold around 11%. The sample here was CD4+ or CD8+ T cells sorted from blood, taken in a trial of the OX40 agonist ivuxolimab. This TCR was recovered from an adult with an advanced solid tumor such as melanoma, head and neck, liver or kidney cancer. This chain connects TRBV7-6 to TRBJ1-1; 7 bases align to TRBD1. The CDR3 is CASSSRQGTIGTEAFF. Written as DNA, the CDR3 is TGTGCCAGCAGCTCCCGACAGGGAACCATTGGCACTGAAGCTTTCTTT.